The next 32 T cell receptor beta chains were all read from a single sample in a study of OX40 agonist ivuxolimab in advanced cancers. The repertoire was sequenced with immunoSEQ multiplex PCR; TCRdb's copy has only in-frame clones and lacks some. There are 25,000 to 35,000 clones in the sample; 81% occur only once, and approximately 29% lies in the top ten. Sequenced here: CD4+ or CD8+ T cells sorted from blood, sampled in a trial of the OX40 agonist ivuxolimab. The receptor set was obtained from an adult with an advanced solid tumor such as melanoma, head and neck, liver or kidney cancer.

In this sample, this clone turned up once. The gene calls are TRBV7-9 and TRBJ1-2; maybe TRBD1 (5 bases). The V end was cut by 5 bases, the J end by 6 bases, with 13 bases between. Per germline, CDR1 SEHNR and CDR2 FQNEAQ (reference sequence). This CDR3 is 13 amino acids long. CDR3 amino acids: CASSHGTGDGYTF. The DNA for the CDR3 is TGTGCCAGCAGCCATGGGACGGGTGATGGCTACACCTTC.

The V and J genes are TRBV19 and TRBJ1-1; the D is unclear. Trimming stripped 6 bases from V and 2 bases from J, with 4 bases between. The germline CDR1 and CDR2 sequences are LNHDA and SQIVND (reference sequence). The CDR3 has 11 residues. The chain's CDR3 is CASSRNTEAFF. CDR3 bases: TGTGCCAGTAGCCGTAACACTGAAGCTTTCTTT.

The CDR3 bases are TGCGCCAGCAGAGCGGACAGAAACACCGGGGAGCTGTTTTTT. Translation gives CASRADRNTGELFF. The chain employs TRBV10-1 and TRBJ2-2, with TRBD1 as a possible D gene (6 bases). Germline V CDR1 and CDR2: WNHNN, SYGVQD (reference sequence). V was cut by 6 bases and J by 2 bases, with 10 bases left in between. The CDR3 is 14 residues long.

V gene TRBV28 combines with J gene TRBJ1-6; 10 bases are shared with TRBD1. The junction had 2 bases not matched to a gene; V was cut back by 6 bases and J by 6 bases. Germline V gene lookup returns CDR1 MDHEN and CDR2 SYDVKM. The CDR3 consists of 14 residues. CDR3 protein: CASRDRGRNSPLHF. In nucleotides, the CDR3 is TGTGCCAGCAGAGACAGGGGGCGTAATTCACCCCTCCACTTT.

V is TRBV5-1 and J is TRBJ2-1; 8 bases match TRBD2. From germline, CDR1 is SGHRS and CDR2 YFSETQ. V trimming: 2 bases; J trimming: 7 bases; junction bases outside the gene matches: 5. The CDR3 totals 14 residues. The CDR3, as DNA: TGCGCCAGCAGCTTACGGGGGGGCGAAAATGAGCAGTTCTTC. Amino acid sequence: CASSLRGGENEQFF.

The CDR3 region has the DNA TGTGCCAGCAGCCCCGGACAAGGGCAAGGAATTGAAAAACTGTTTTTT. Amino acids: CASSPGQGQGIEKLFF. The J gene is TRBJ1-4, the V gene TRBV21-1; the table calls TRBD1, which could not be checked here. TRBV21-1 is marked as a pseudogene. This CDR3 is built from 16 residues.

The V and J genes are TRBV4-1 and TRBJ2-7; TRBD2 matches at 8 bases. The CDR3 is 14 residues long. Trimming cost V 2 bases and J 3 bases; bases outside gene matches: 3. Germline V CDR1 and CDR2: MGHRA, YSYEKL. The CDR3 bases are TGCGCCAGCAGCCAAACGGGACTAGACTACGAGCAGTACTTC. Its protein is CASSQTGLDYEQYF.

V and J are TRBV5-1 and TRBJ1-1, with TRBD1 matching over 10 bases. J was trimmed by 1 base and V by 4 bases; bases with no gene match: 4. The CDR3 contains 15 residues. CDR1 SGHRS and CDR2 YFSETQ come from the germline V gene. The CDR3 is CASSKGQGENTEAFF. The CDR3 coding sequence is TGCGCCAGCAGCAAAGGACAGGGGGAGAACACTGAAGCTTTCTTT. The full variable domain, in which reference TRBV5-1 and TRBJ1-1 provide the parts outside the CDR3, is KAGVTQTPRYLIKTRGQQVTLSCSPISGHRSVSWYQQTPGQGLQFLFEYFSETQRNKGNFPGRFSGRQFSNSRSEMNVSTLELGDSALYLCASSKGQGENTEAFFGQGTRLTVV.

The rearrangement links TRBV27 to TRBJ1-2, with D tentatively TRBD1 (5 bases). The V end lost 2 bases, the J end lost 4 bases, and 14 bases lay between the germline ends. This CDR3 has 15 amino acids. CDR1 is MNHEY, CDR2 SMNVEV, per germline (reference sequence). The CDR3 protein is CASSLSRARIYGYTF. The CDR3 DNA sequence: TGTGCCAGCAGTTTAAGCAGGGCGCGTATCTATGGCTACACCTTC.

V is TRBV2 and J is TRBJ2-7, with D possibly TRBD1 on 6 matching bases. The V gene lost 1 base and the J gene lost 3 bases, with 37 bases spanning the gap. Germline lookup yields CDR1 SNHLY and CDR2 FYNNEI. The CDR3 totals 23 residues. CDR3 DNA sequence: TGTGCCAGCAGTGAAGACGAGGTTGGGCAGGGGATTCGGTGGACATTAAGAAGCTACGAGCAGTACTTC. It specifies CASSEDEVGQGIRWTLRSYEQYF.

This rearrangement joins TRBV7-9 to TRBJ2-2, with 7 bases matching TRBD1. Germline V CDR1 and CDR2: SEHNR, FQNEAQ (reference sequence). This CDR3 has 15 residues. Losses at the gene ends were 3 bases for V and 9 bases for J; bases not matched to a gene: 10. CDR3 amino acids: CASSFPIGQARELFF. CDR3 bases: TGTGCCAGCAGCTTCCCCATAGGACAGGCCAGGGAGCTGTTTTTT.

This clone appeared many times. The V gene is TRBV7-9, the J gene TRBJ2-2; perhaps TRBD2 as D (5 bases). Germline CDR1 SEHNR, CDR2 FQNEAQ (reference sequence). This CDR3 spans 15 amino acids. V dropped 8 bases and J dropped 4 bases, with 17 bases sitting between them. This chain's CDR3 is CASDSGSSSTGELFF. The CDR3 nucleotides are TGTGCCAGCGACTCGGGAAGCTCCTCCACCGGGGAGCTGTTTTTT.

The CDR3 reads CASSLGGTNDYNEQFF. The DNA of the CDR3 is TGTGCCAGCAGCTTAGGTGGGACAAACGATTACAATGAGCAGTTCTTC. This rearrangement joins TRBV7-8 to TRBJ2-1; tentatively, D is TRBD1 (6 bases). Trimming left V 1 base short and J 4 bases short, with 14 bases between. Germline V gene data show CDR1 as SGHVS and CDR2 as FQNEAQ. The CDR3 has 16 residues.

By proportion, this clone is medium-sized. The chain uses TRBV7-9 and TRBJ2-1; 10 nucleotides align to TRBD2. J was trimmed by 8 bases and V by 1 base; bases with no gene match: 2. Germline V gene sequence: CDR1 SEHNR, CDR2 FQNEAQ (reference sequence). This CDR3 region has 14 residues. The DNA for the CDR3 is TGTGCCAGCAGCTTAGTTGGGACTAGCGATGAGCAGTTCTTC. Translation gives CASSLVGTSDEQFF.

CDR3 DNA sequence: TGTGCCAGCAGTTACTCGACAGGGTCTAATGAAAAACTGTTTTTT. This codes for CASSYSTGSNEKLFF. This chain uses TRBV6-5 with TRBJ1-4, with 7 bases fitting TRBD1. The CDR3 length is 15 residues. Germline values: CDR1 MNHEY, CDR2 SVGAGI. Losses at the gene ends were 0 bases for V and 3 bases for J; bases not matched to a gene: 1.

Details on this clone: At one end the junction does not follow the germline gene, possibly because of a read error. CDR3 region: CASSLGLVHDF. CDR3 sequence (DNA): TGTGCCAGCAGCTTAGGTTTAGTTCACGATTTC. This sequence joins TRBV5-6 and TRBJ2-7; D gene ambiguous. Germline values: CDR1 SGHDT, CDR2 YYEEEE. This CDR3 region has 11 residues.

The V and J genes are TRBV2 and TRBJ2-7; D possibly uses TRBD1 or TRBD2 (5 bases each). Looked up from germline, CDR1 is SNHLY and CDR2 is FYNNEI. V lost 4 bases to trimming and J lost 2 bases, with 9 bases between them. CDR3 length: 13 residues. CDR3 loop: CASSGGPTYEQYF. CDR3 coding DNA: TGTGCCAGCAGTGGGGGACCTACCTACGAGCAGTACTTC.

The chain links TRBV29-1 to TRBJ2-1; no definite D call. Trimming removed 4 bases from V and 6 bases from J, with 4 bases in between. CDR1 is SQVTM and CDR2 is ANQGSEA in the germline V gene. This CDR3 contains 10 residues. The CDR3 region has the DNA TGCAGCGTTGGGGTCAATGAGCAGTTCTTC. Its translation: CSVGVNEQFF.

V and J are TRBV5-1 and TRBJ2-5; no firm D call. Germline V gene data show CDR1 as SGHRS and CDR2 as YFSETQ. This CDR3 has 16 residues. The V end was cut by 1 base, the J end by 0 bases, with 13 bases between. This CDR3 reads CASSLWANLYQETQYF. The CDR3 DNA reads as TGCGCCAGCAGCTTGTGGGCCAACTTGTACCAAGAGACCCAGTACTTC. The full variable domain, rest sourced from reference TRBV5-1 and TRBJ2-5, is KAGVTQTPRYLIKTRGQQVTLSCSPISGHRSVSWYQQTPGQGLQFLFEYFSETQRNKGNFPGRFSGRQFSNSRSEMNVSTLELGDSALYLCASSLWANLYQETQYFGPGTRLLVL.

The V and J genes are TRBV4-1 and TRBJ1-1; no firm D call. The CDR3 has 14 amino acids. Trimming shortened V by 4 bases and J by 2 bases, and 11 bases separated the two germline ends. Per the germline V gene, CDR1 is MGHRA and CDR2 is YSYEKL. The CDR3 spells CASSRGFENTEAFF. The CDR3 region has the DNA TGCGCCAGCAGCCGAGGATTTGAAAACACTGAAGCTTTCTTT.

The chain carries TRBV7-9 and TRBJ2-1; D possibly corresponds to TRBD2 (6 bases). Per germline, CDR1 SEHNR and CDR2 FQNEAQ (reference sequence). V was trimmed by 5 bases and J by 4 bases, leaving 18 bases between them. The CDR3 totals 16 residues. The CDR3 is CASSGLKPRGYNEQFF. The CDR3 coding sequence is TGTGCCAGCAGCGGTTTGAAGCCCCGGGGGTACAATGAGCAGTTCTTC.

The chain has TRBV2 and TRBJ2-1; D not certain. CDR3 size: 15 residues. Between the trimmed V and J ends, which lost 4 bases and 2 bases, there was a span of 12 bases. Germline V CDR1 and CDR2: SNHLY, FYNNEI. The CDR3 here is CASSVGRLPYNEQFF. The CDR3 region has the DNA TGTGCCAGCAGTGTCGGCCGTTTACCCTACAATGAGCAGTTCTTC.

The rearrangement links TRBV21-1 to TRBJ1-2; the table's D call, TRBD1, was not checked against the DNA. TRBV21-1 represents a pseudogene. The CDR3 totals 17 residues. The CDR3, as DNA: TGTGCCAGCAGCAAAATACGGGGGACAGGGTGGCATTGGGGCTACACCTTC. Translating it yields CASSKIRGTGWHWGYTF.

The chain couples TRBV7-2 to TRBJ2-5, with TRBD2 matching over 10 bases. Germline trimming cut 1 base from V and 1 base from J; bases unmatched to any gene: 3. CDR3 length: 16 amino acids. Per germline, CDR1 SGHTA and CDR2 FQGNSA. CDR3: CASSLGLAGAQETQYF. CDR3 DNA sequence: TGTGCCAGCAGCTTAGGGCTAGCGGGGGCCCAAGAGACCCAGTACTTC.

The chain has TRBV27 and TRBJ2-1; TRBD2 is a possible D gene (6 bases). V lost 4 bases, J lost 3 bases, and 13 bases lay in between. Germline-derived CDR1 and CDR2 are MNHEY and SMNVEV (reference sequence). This CDR3 comprises 15 residues. The CDR3 is CASSSGGRSYNEQFF. DNA for the CDR3: TGTGCCAGCAGTTCAGGAGGGAGAAGCTACAATGAGCAGTTCTTC.

CDR3 DNA sequence: TGCAGCGTTGAAGATGGGACAGATGACGAATACGAGCAGTACTTC. As protein: CSVEDGTDDEYEQYF. The rearrangement uses TRBV29-1 and TRBJ2-7; 7 bases map to TRBD1. The trim removed 0 bases at V and 4 bases at J, leaving 9 bases unmatched. CDR3 length: 15 amino acids. The germline V gene encodes CDR1 SQVTM and CDR2 ANQGSEA.

The chain employs TRBV2 and TRBJ2-7, with D perhaps TRBD1 or TRBD2 (7 bases each). The CDR3 runs to 14 residues. With 6 bases removed from V and 0 bases from J, the gap between germline ends came to 12 bases. The germline gives CDR1 SNHLY, CDR2 FYNNEI. For the CDR3, the DNA is TGTGCCAGCAGGGGGAGGGACAGCTCCTACGAGCAGTACTTC. Its protein is CASRGRDSSYEQYF.

CDR3 DNA sequence: TGTGCCAGCAGCTTAGAATTAGGGAGCGAGCAGTACTTC. This sequence encodes CASSLELGSEQYF. The chain uses TRBV11-3 and TRBJ2-7, with D maybe TRBD2 (5 bases). The CDR3 has 13 amino acids. Germline loops: CDR1 SGHNT, CDR2 YENEEA. V lost 0 bases and J 6 bases, leaving 9 bases between the germline ends. The full variable domain, completed using reference TRBV11-3 and TRBJ2-7, is EAGVVQSPRYKIIEKKQPVAFWCNPISGHNTLYWYLQNLGQGPELLIRYENEEAVDDSQLPKDRFSAERLKGVDSTLKIQPAELGDSAVYLCASSLELGSEQYFGPGTRLTVT.

V is TRBV4-1 and J is TRBJ2-7; 16 bases are a match to TRBD2. The germline gives CDR1 MGHRA, CDR2 YSYEKL. V trimming: 4 bases; J trimming: 0 bases; junction bases outside the gene matches: 6. The CDR3 consists of 18 residues. The CDR3 here is CASSLTGLAGGDSYEQYF. CDR3 DNA: TGCGCCAGCAGCCTCACGGGACTAGCGGGAGGGGACTCCTACGAGCAGTACTTC.

The chain couples TRBV7-9 to TRBJ2-2; no clear D. The CDR3 totals 15 residues. Germline values: CDR1 SEHNR, CDR2 FQNEAQ (reference sequence). V lost 7 bases to trimming and J lost 4 bases, with 16 bases between them. CDR3 in DNA: TGTGCCAGCACCTTCATCGGAGATCTCACCGGGGAGCTGTTTTTT. This sequence encodes CASTFIGDLTGELFF.

The chain recombines TRBV29-1 with TRBJ2-7; D may correspond to TRBD1 or TRBD2 (6 bases each). The V end lost 0 bases, the J end lost 4 bases, and 16 bases lay between the germline ends. The CDR3 covers 15 residues. Germline loops: CDR1 SQVTM, CDR2 ANQGSEA. This CDR3 reads CSVEERGASRYEQYF. Here the CDR3 DNA reads TGCAGCGTTGAAGAGAGGGGGGCCTCGCGGTACGAGCAGTACTTC.

The chain carries TRBV7-9 and TRBJ1-1, with D perhaps TRBD1 (6 bases). This CDR3 region has 14 residues. Trimming stripped 1 base from V and 7 bases from J, with 13 bases between. Germline V gives CDR1 SEHNR, CDR2 FQNEAQ (reference sequence). The CDR3 region has the DNA TGTGCCAGCAGCTTAGTACGGGAGACAGGTGAAGCTTTCTTT. It codes for CASSLVRETGEAFF.